The rows below give T cell receptor beta chains drawn from one sample of a study of T-cell reconstitution after alpha-beta-depleted transplantation in children. TCRdb independently ran MiXCR on the PCR reads; one entry per CDR3 protein. In the table there are around 270,000 distinct CDR3 sequences, just over 7.5% of which are singletons. Sequenced here: peripheral blood, sampled 360 days after TCRalphabeta/CD19-depleted stem cell transplant. The receptor set was obtained from a female patient between 2 and 15 years old who had a stem cell transplant for Fanconi anemia, so the T cells may come from the graft donor. CDR3s include the opening cysteine and the closing phenylalanine or tryptophan. The D gene is left open where the match is weak. Expanded clones get a size class; other rows say once, few or many, or leave the size out.

abundance	d_gene	v_gene	j_gene	CDR3aa	CDR3nt
-	-	TRBV7-9	TRBJ1-1	CASSLRQQMNTEAFF	TGTGCCAGCAGCTTAAGACAGCAAATGAACACTGAAGCTTTCTTT
-	-	TRBV3-1	TRBJ1-2	CASSQGQVDGYTF	TGTGCCAGCAGCCAAGGACAGGTCGATGGCTACACCTTC
few	TRBD2	TRBV12-3/TRBV12-4	TRBJ2-6	CAFSLAGGARAGANVLTF	TGTGCCTTCAGTTTAGCCGGGGGGGCTCGAGCTGGGGCCAACGTCCTGACTTTC
many	TRBD2	TRBV12-3/TRBV12-4	TRBJ2-1	CASSFVIAGDNEQFF	TGTGCCAGCAGTTTTGTGATAGCGGGGGACAATGAGCAGTTCTTC
many	-	TRBV7-2	TRBJ2-4	CASSTRLSSAKNIQYF	TGTGCCAGCAGCACCCGTTTGAGTTCGGCCAAAAACATTCAGTACTTC
many	-	TRBV20-1	TRBJ2-4	CSARSLGNIQYF	TGCAGTGCTAGATCCCTCGGGAACATTCAGTACTTC
-	TRBD1	TRBV25-1	TRBJ2-7	CASSDPGQGNDEQYF	TGTGCCAGCAGTGATCCGGGACAGGGAAATGACGAGCAGTACTTC
many	-	TRBV9	TRBJ2-1	CASSDYRVNEQFF	TGTGCCAGCAGCGATTACAGGGTGAATGAGCAGTTCTTC
many	-	TRBV4-2	TRBJ1-4	CASSQDWRRTNEKLFF	TGTGCCAGCAGCCAAGATTGGAGGAGAACTAATGAAAAACTGTTTTTT
-	-	TRBV28	TRBJ1-2	CASSFYSYNYGYTF	TGTGCCAGCAGTTTCTACAGCTACAACTATGGCTACACCTTC
-	-	TRBV4-2	TRBJ2-3	CASSQVTGTSSTDTQYF	TGTGCCAGCAGCCAAGTAACCGGGACCTCTAGCACAGATACGCAGTATTTT
few	-	TRBV7-9	TRBJ2-7	CASSLDGVDEQYF	TGTGCCAGCAGCTTAGACGGAGTCGACGAGCAGTACTTC
many	-	TRBV20-1	TRBJ2-1	CSARDGSSVYNEQFF	TGCAGTGCTAGAGACGGGTCTAGCGTATACAATGAGCAGTTCTTC
many	-	TRBV6-1	TRBJ2-3	CASRRDTVYTDTQYF	TGTGCCAGCAGGAGGGACACGGTATACACAGATACGCAGTATTTT
many	-	TRBV7-9	TRBJ2-5	CASSLGEVEETQYF	TGTGCCAGCAGCTTAGGCGAGGTAGAAGAGACCCAGTACTTC
-	-	TRBV28	TRBJ1-2	CASSLPGLYGYTF	TGTGCCAGCAGCCTACCAGGGCTCTATGGCTACACCTTC
few	-	TRBV20-1	TRBJ2-2	CSVPTTVGRGDTGELFF	TGCAGTGTTCCAACCACTGTGGGGCGTGGGGACACCGGGGAGCTGTTTTTT
few	-	TRBV6-2/TRBV6-3	TRBJ2-1	CASAKGGQPSFYNEQFF	TGTGCCAGCGCTAAAGGCGGGCAGCCGAGCTTCTACAATGAGCAGTTCTTC
many	TRBD1	TRBV11-1	TRBJ2-1	CASSITGVESSYNEQFF	TGTGCCAGCAGTATAACAGGGGTCGAGAGCTCCTACAATGAGCAGTTCTTC
few	-	TRBV21-1	TRBJ2-3	CASSNDGGVCTQYF	TGTGCCAGCAGCAATGACGGGGGAGTGTGTACGCAGTATTTT
many	-	TRBV29-1	TRBJ1-1	CSAQEGAFF	TGCAGCGCACAGGAGGGAGCTTTCTTT
few	TRBD2	TRBV9	TRBJ2-3	CASSVGAGYTDTQYF	TGTGCCAGCAGCGTAGGAGCGGGGTACACAGATACGCAGTATTTT
many	-	TRBV4-1	TRBJ1-3	CASSQVLTLGNTIYF	TGCGCCAGCAGCCAAGTGTTGACCTTGGGAAACACCATATATTTT
-	-	TRBV20-1	TRBJ2-7	CSVTPRPYEQYF	TGCAGTGTCACCCCGAGGCCCTACGAGCAGTACTTC
-	-	TRBV6-5	TRBJ1-2	CASSYYEGKSGYTF	TGTGCCAGCAGTTACTACGAGGGAAAGTCTGGCTACACCTTC
many	-	TRBV29-1	TRBJ2-4	CSVPRPRAKNIQYF	TGCAGCGTCCCTCGTCCCCGGGCGAAAAACATTCAGTACTTC
-	-	TRBV7-3	TRBJ1-4	CASSLGQSSNEKLFF	TGTGCCAGCAGCTTAGGGCAGAGCTCTAATGAAAAACTGTTTTTT
-	-	TRBV15	TRBJ1-5	CATSRDRLRGKQGSLSINGQPQHF	TGTGCCACCAGCAGAGATAGGTTGAGGGGGAAGCAGGGATCTCTCTCAATCAATGGTCAGCCCCAGCATTTT
many	TRBD2	TRBV5-1	TRBJ2-7	CASSFTSGSSSYEQYF	TGCGCCAGCAGCTTCACTAGCGGGAGTTCTTCCTACGAGCAGTACTTC
many	TRBD1	TRBV5-1	TRBJ1-1	CASSSISGGSEAFF	TGCGCCAGCAGCTCCATATCAGGGGGATCTGAAGCTTTCTTT
few	TRBD1	TRBV4-2	TRBJ1-4	CASSQDGTGNEKLFF	TGTGCCAGCAGCCAAGATGGGACAGGAAATGAAAAACTGTTTTTT
few	-	TRBV7-8	TRBJ2-7	CASSSHTGLGQYF	TGTGCCAGCAGCTCCCACACAGGGTTAGGCCAGTACTTC
-	-	TRBV4-1	TRBJ1-1	CASSQEPEGGGITEAFF	TGCGCCAGCAGCCAAGAGCCTGAAGGAGGGGGGATAACTGAAGCTTTCTTT
many	TRBD2	TRBV5-1	TRBJ2-5	CASSLGTSWETQYF	TGCGCCAGCAGCTTGGGGACTAGCTGGGAGACCCAGTACTTC
many	-	TRBV5-6	TRBJ2-3	CASSLYLEGNTQYF	TGTGCCAGCAGCTTATACCTGGAGGGCAATACGCAGTATTTT
many	-	TRBV24-1	TRBJ2-1	CATSDAGKVDNEQFF	TGTGCCACCAGTGATGCAGGTAAGGTGGACAATGAGCAGTTCTTC
many	-	TRBV15	TRBJ2-5	CATSRDISRGETQYF	TGTGCCACCAGCAGAGACATTTCGAGGGGAGAGACCCAGTACTTC
many	-	TRBV10-2	TRBJ1-5	CASSGGRNNQPQHF	TGCGCCAGCAGTGGGGGAAGGAACAATCAGCCCCAGCATTTT
few	-	TRBV12-3/TRBV12-4	TRBJ1-1	CASSLADTIEAFF	TGTGCCAGCAGTTTAGCCGACACAATTGAAGCTTTCTTT
-	TRBD1	TRBV27	TRBJ2-7	CASSLGVGQGYYEQYF	TGTGCCAGCAGTTTGGGCGTGGGACAGGGCTACTACGAGCAGTACTTC
many	TRBD1	TRBV30	TRBJ2-1	CAWSEGQPYNEQFF	TGTGCCTGGAGTGAGGGACAGCCATACAATGAGCAGTTCTTC
few	-	TRBV7-7	TRBJ2-3	CASSLEPTGFCTDTQYF	TGTGCCAGCAGCTTAGAACCTACAGGGTTTTGTACAGATACGCAGTATTTT
-	-	TRBV18	TRBJ2-5	CASSPPVRETQYF	TGTGCCAGCTCACCACCGGTTCGGGAGACCCAGTACTTC
-	TRBD1	TRBV20-1	TRBJ1-2	CSASNPGQVYGYTF	TGCAGTGCTAGCAACCCGGGACAGGTTTATGGCTACACCTTC
few	-	TRBV7-2	TRBJ2-5	CASSLGAGAETQYF	TGTGCCAGCAGCTTAGGGGCGGGTGCAGAGACCCAGTACTTC
many	-	TRBV28	TRBJ2-2	CASIYRNTGELFF	TGTGCCAGCATATACCGAAACACCGGGGAGCTGTTTTTT
few	-	TRBV6-2/TRBV6-3	TRBJ1-5	CASGVGQPQHF	TGTGCCAGCGGAGTAGGTCAGCCCCAGCATTTT
many	-	TRBV12-3/TRBV12-4	TRBJ1-5	CASSLGSWYQPQHF	TGTGCCAGCAGTTTGGGCTCCTGGTATCAGCCCCAGCATTTT
many	-	TRBV2	TRBJ1-5	CASSGDMSVLQHF	TGTGCCAGCAGTGGGGACATGTCCGTTCTTCAGCATTTT
few	TRBD2	TRBV28	TRBJ2-7	CASSDGGSRAYEQYF	TGTGCCAGCAGTGACGGCGGGAGTAGAGCCTACGAGCAGTACTTC
many	-	TRBV5-1	TRBJ2-2	CASAPKWRDRPNTGELFF	TGCGCCAGCGCGCCGAAGTGGAGAGACAGGCCGAACACCGGGGAGCTGTTTTTT
many	TRBD1	TRBV5-1	TRBJ2-7	CASRDRDSYEQYF	TGCGCCAGCAGGGACAGGGATTCCTACGAGCAGTACTTC